This T cell receptor beta chain originates from a study of blood T cell repertoires in COVID-19. Overall study context: COVID-19 samples, acute and convalescent, were from the United States, Italy and Spain. Sources were T cells, B-cell-depleted T cells, or PBMCs; the material itself was cDNA or gDNA.

The germline CDR1 and CDR2 sequences are SGHVS and FNYEAQ. Trimming stripped 5 bases from V and 3 bases from J, with 17 bases between. This CDR3 contains 15 residues. The authors' processing: How many nucleated cells were present was estimated from reference gene primer amplification. Method: immunoSEQ multiplex PCR; TCRdb's copy keeps in-frame clones and lacks some. D and trimming were read from the DNA, whereas the V and J calls and clone size are those reported in that table. The table has more than 25,000 clones, 70% to 90% seen once. This clone appeared once. This clonotype was obtained from a human donor in a cohort sampled during active COVID-19. The sample consisted of peripheral blood. The chain recombines TRBV7-6 with TRBJ2-7, with a weak D call TRBD2 (6 bases). This chain's CDR3 is CASSPAGGVVYEQYF. The CDR3 nucleotides read TGTGCCAGCAGCCCAGCAGGCGGGGTGGTCTACGAGCAGTACTTC.